One sample yielded the 23 T cell receptor beta chains listed below, sequenced in a study of CD8+CD57+ T cells in acquired aplastic anemia. Those patients picked for sequencing had displayed CD8+CD57+ cell expansion on flow cytometry. Genomic DNA was employed as the template in profiling TCR beta VDJ and CDR3. A single record per CDR3 protein comes from TCRdb applying MiXCR to the reads. The sample records about 160,000 distinct CDR3 sequences, about two thirds being singletons. Sequencing input: sorted CD4+, CD8+, or CD8+CD57+ T cells (not recorded which) from PBMCs. The receptor set was obtained from a human donor with aplastic anemia.

This clonotype was recorded once. The chain recombines TRBV20-1 with TRBJ2-7, with D unresolved. Trimming cost V 4 bases and J 2 bases, with 12 bases left between them. Looked up from germline, CDR1 is DFQATT and CDR2 is SNEGSKA (reference sequence). This CDR3 has 13 amino acids. The CDR3 reads CSAKQTKAYEQYF. CDR3 sequence (DNA): TGCAGTGCTAAGCAGACGAAAGCCTACGAGCAGTACTTC.

The CDR3 DNA sequence: TGCAGTGCTAGTGTACTAGCGGGGGGGAGTGAGCAGTTCTTC. Protein: CSASVLAGGSEQFF. This chain joins TRBV20-1 and TRBJ2-5, with 13 bases that match TRBD2. The J call may be faulty, since TRBJ2-1 better matches the DNA end. Germline CDR1 and CDR2: DFQATT and SNEGSKA (reference sequence). This CDR3 is built from 14 residues.

The chain has TRBV10-3 and TRBJ2-7; 10 nucleotides agree with TRBD2. The ends lost 9 bases at V and 3 bases at J; junction bases unmatched: 5. In germline, CDR1 is ENHRY, CDR2 SYGVKD. The CDR3 consists of 13 residues. The CDR3 DNA reads as TGTGCCATGGGGACTAGCGACTACTACGAGCAGTACTTC. It translates to CAMGTSDYYEQYF.

This chain uses TRBV6-2 or TRBV6-3 with TRBJ2-7; D might be TRBD1 (6 bases). The CDR3 has 14 residues. Germline assignment: CDR1 MNHEY and CDR2 SVGEGT. V was shortened by 2 bases and J by 0 bases, with 8 bases between the two germline ends. The CDR3 DNA follows: TGTGCCAGCAGTTACGGGACAAACTCCTACGAGCAGTACTTC. Translated: CASSYGTNSYEQYF.

Only a few counts were recorded for this clonotype. CDR3 in amino acids: CAISPGGGPELDEQFF. CDR3 nucleotide sequence: TGTGCCATCAGCCCCGGCGGGGGGCCCGAGTTGGATGAGCAGTTCTTC. The chain combines TRBV10-3 with TRBJ2-1, with 8 bases that match TRBD2. CDR1 is ENHRY and CDR2 is SYGVKD in the germline V gene. J lost 8 bases, V lost 6 bases, and 15 bases had no gene match. This CDR3 is built from 16 residues.

This sequence joins TRBV5-5 and TRBJ1-1, with TRBD1 matching over 7 bases. The CDR3 sequence is 15 residues long. Germline trimming cut 4 bases from V and 1 base from J; bases unmatched to any gene: 7. Germline CDR1 is SGHKS and CDR2 is YYEKEE (reference sequence). The CDR3 nucleotides are TGTGCCAGCAGCATACCACAGGGGTGGAACACTGAAGCTTTCTTT. Translation gives CASSIPQGWNTEAFF.

The V and J genes are TRBV7-2 and TRBJ2-1, with 7 positions matching TRBD1. V shed 0 bases and J 5 bases; nucleotides not matched to a gene: 1. Per germline, CDR1 SGHTA and CDR2 FQGNSA. This CDR3 is built from 14 residues. The CDR3 DNA is TGTGCCAGCAGCTTAGCGAGGGGGCACAATGAGCAGTTCTTC. Translated: CASSLARGHNEQFF.

CDR3 in amino acids: CASSDTGGPQETQYF. Here the CDR3 DNA reads TGTGCCAGCAGTGATACGGGGGGCCCGCAAGAGACCCAGTACTTC. This sequence joins TRBV25-1 and TRBJ2-5, with TRBD2 as a possible D gene (7 bases). Germline lookup yields CDR1 MGHDK and CDR2 SYGVNS. The V end lost 3 bases, the J end lost 2 bases, and 13 bases lay between the germline ends. The CDR3 is 15 amino acids.

This chain connects TRBV7-8 to TRBJ1-1; perhaps TRBD1 as D (5 bases). Germline CDR1 and CDR2: SGHVS and FQNEAQ. CDR3 length: 15 residues. V was trimmed by 4 bases and J by 3 bases, leaving 15 bases between them. Here the CDR3 reads CASSSHPGGDTEAFF. For the CDR3, the DNA is TGTGCCAGCAGCTCCCACCCGGGGGGTGACACTGAAGCTTTCTTT. Full variable domain (outside the CDR3, taken from reference TRBV7-8 and TRBJ1-1): GAGVSQSPRYKVAKRGQDVALRCDPISGHVSLFWYQQALGQGPEFLTYFQNEAQLDKSGLPSDRFFAERPEGSVSTLKIQRTQQEDSAVYLCASSSHPGGDTEAFFGQGTRLTVV.

This clonotype was seen many times. CDR3 DNA sequence: TGTGCCAGCCTTCTCCGGGAGAACACTGAAGCTTTCTTT. It encodes CASLLRENTEAFF. The chain links TRBV6-1 to TRBJ1-1; D uncertain. Germline CDR1 reads MNHNS; CDR2 reads SASEGT. The CDR3 has 13 amino acids. Trimming stripped 8 bases from V and 1 base from J, with 11 bases between.

The chain has TRBV2 and TRBJ2-3; no clear D. The V end lost 5 bases, the J end lost 2 bases, and 5 bases lay between the germline ends. The CDR3 is 12 residues long. Germline assignment: CDR1 SNHLY and CDR2 FYNNEI. The CDR3: CASSRTTDTQYF. CDR3 DNA sequence: TGTGCCAGCAGTCGTACCACAGATACGCAGTATTTT.

The chain uses TRBV2 and TRBJ1-3; no clear D gene. The germline V gene encodes CDR1 SNHLY and CDR2 FYNNEI. The CDR3 is 11 residues long. V was clipped by 4 bases and J by 14 bases, with 12 bases between them. The CDR3 reads CASSGSVPVYF. The DNA of the CDR3 is TGTGCCAGCAGTGGTTCGGTTCCCGTATATTTT.

The rearrangement links TRBV20-1 to TRBJ2-1, with D possibly being TRBD2 (6 bases). V was clipped by 6 bases and J by 2 bases, with 23 bases between them. Germline CDR1 and CDR2: DFQATT and SNEGSKA (reference sequence). This CDR3 has 17 residues. This CDR3 reads CSAPDVLGEAAYNEQFF. The CDR3 DNA follows: TGCAGTGCCCCCGATGTTCTAGGGGAGGCTGCCTACAATGAGCAGTTCTTC.

The chain is built from TRBV9 and TRBJ2-7, with D possibly matching TRBD2 (6 bases). The V end lost 0 bases, the J end lost 9 bases, and 19 bases lay between the germline ends. The CDR3 is 15 residues long. Looked up from germline, CDR1 is SGDLS and CDR2 is YYNGEE. The DNA of the CDR3 is TGTGCCAGCAGCGTAGTGTCGGGGGATTCAGATACGCAGTACGTC. This translates into CASSVVSGDSDTQYV.

As regards this clonotype: One end of the junction is discordant with germline, which a read error may explain. The CDR3 sequence: CASGIGDSQETQYF. In DNA form, the CDR3 reads TGTGCCAGTGGTATTGGTGATTCACAAGAGACCCAGTACTTC. The rearrangement links TRBV19 to TRBJ2-5, with no clear D. The CDR3 runs to 14 residues. The germline CDR1 and CDR2 sequences are LNHDA and SQIVND (reference sequence).

The V gene is TRBV6-2 or TRBV6-3, the J gene TRBJ2-5; 10 bases are shared with TRBD1. With V trimmed by 6 bases and J by 2 bases, 6 bases remained unmatched. Germline CDR1 and CDR2: MNHEY and SVGEGT. The CDR3 is 15 amino acids. The CDR3 DNA follows: TGTGCCAGCAGGCGGGACAGGGGATGGCAAGAGACCCAGTACTTC. Protein sequence: CASRRDRGWQETQYF.

This chain connects TRBV11-2 to TRBJ2-3; 7 bases fit TRBD1. The ends lost 8 bases at V and 2 bases at J; junction bases unmatched: 10. Germline assignment: CDR1 SGHAT and CDR2 FQNNGV. This CDR3 has 15 amino acids. The CDR3 nucleotides read TGTGCCAGCTACCAAGCAGGGGGAGACACAGATACGCAGTATTTT. It specifies CASYQAGGDTDTQYF. Based on the CDR3 plus reference TRBV11-2 and TRBJ2-3, the full variable domain is EAGVAQSPRYKIIEKRQSVAFWCNPISGHATLYWYQQILGQGPKLLIQFQNNGVVDDSQLPKDRFSAERLKGVDSTLKIQPAKLEDSAVYLCASYQAGGDTDTQYFGPGTRLTVL.

V gene TRBV15 combines with J gene TRBJ1-2; 8 bases are shared with TRBD1. CDR3 length equals 13 residues. Germline assignment: CDR1 LNHNV and CDR2 YYDKDF (reference sequence). V lost 4 bases, J lost 8 bases, and 6 bases stayed unmatched. The CDR3 loop is CATSTLTGEGYTF. The CDR3 coding sequence is TGTGCCACCAGCACTTTGACAGGGGAAGGCTACACCTTC.

This clonotype was counted only a few times. The J gene is TRBJ2-7, the V gene TRBV20-1; TRBD2 matches at 8 bases. The CDR3 runs to 15 residues. The junction had 8 bases not matched to a gene; V was cut back by 0 bases and J by 4 bases. Germline V gene sequence: CDR1 DFQATT, CDR2 SNEGSKA (reference sequence). CDR3 amino acids: CSARDRRGAWYEQYF. CDR3 DNA: TGCAGTGCTAGAGATAGGCGGGGGGCATGGTACGAGCAGTACTTC.

The J gene is TRBJ2-7, the V gene TRBV11-2; a weak D match, TRBD1 (6 bases). The V end lost 3 bases, the J end lost 3 bases, and 12 bases lay between the germline ends. Germline CDR1 SGHAT, CDR2 FQNNGV. The CDR3 spans 14 residues. This chain's CDR3 is CASSLNTGSYEQYF. Here the CDR3 DNA reads TGTGCCAGCAGCTTGAACACAGGGAGCTACGAGCAGTACTTC.

This clonotype was counted ten times or more. The genes are TRBV6-1 and TRBJ1-1; no reliable D call. The CDR3 loop spans 12 amino acids. Germline CDR1 and CDR2: MNHNS and SASEGT. Trimming removed 2 bases at V and 3 bases at J, with 4 bases between. Written as DNA, the CDR3 is TGTGCCAGCAGTGAACTAGACACTGAAGCTTTCTTT. Its protein is CASSELDTEAFF.

The chain links TRBV6-4 to TRBJ1-2; D is possibly TRBD1 (6 bases). The CDR3 is 15 residues long. The V and J ends lost 5 bases and 3 bases respectively, with 16 bases between them. From germline, CDR1 is MRHNA and CDR2 SNTAGT. CDR3 amino acids: CASSYGAGADYGYTF. CDR3 nucleotides: TGTGCCAGCAGTTACGGCGCGGGGGCTGACTATGGCTACACCTTC.

The chain combines TRBV11-1 with TRBJ1-2, with TRBD1 as a possible D gene (5 bases). Trimming stripped 5 bases from V and 6 bases from J, with 13 bases between. The CDR3 is made up of 13 amino acids. Germline lookup yields CDR1 SGHAT and CDR2 FQDESV (reference sequence). The CDR3 nucleotides read TGTGCCAGCAGCCCGGACATACTCCATGGCTACACCTTC. This gives the protein CASSPDILHGYTF.